Described below is a single TCR beta chain sequence and its context. The antigen remains undetermined. This sample is drawn from a study of cytomegalovirus exposure and HLA in healthy donors. Study-wide findings and caveats: A later analysis reported that several of the most significant clusters appeared to be linked to common viral pathogens, among them Epstein-Barr virus.

The PCR made use of 60 Vbeta and 13 Jbeta primers. Sequencing was performed with immunoSEQ multiplex PCR; in TCRdb, only in-frame clones are kept and a portion is missing. The data contain over 100,000 clones, about two thirds of them singletons. The sequencing sample was made of PBMCs. The TCR sequence derives from a woman aged 40 to 55 in good health and CMV-seronegative.

CDR3 protein: CASSLALGRGETQYF. In nucleotides, the CDR3 is TGTGCCAGCAGCTTAGCGCTTGGGAGAGGCGAGACCCAGTACTTC. J is TRBJ2-5 and V is TRBV7-9, with D possibly matching TRBD2 (5 bases). The CDR3 is made up of 15 amino acids. V was clipped by 0 bases and J by 5 bases, with 13 bases between them. The germline V gene has CDR1 SEHNR and CDR2 FQNEAQ (reference sequence).